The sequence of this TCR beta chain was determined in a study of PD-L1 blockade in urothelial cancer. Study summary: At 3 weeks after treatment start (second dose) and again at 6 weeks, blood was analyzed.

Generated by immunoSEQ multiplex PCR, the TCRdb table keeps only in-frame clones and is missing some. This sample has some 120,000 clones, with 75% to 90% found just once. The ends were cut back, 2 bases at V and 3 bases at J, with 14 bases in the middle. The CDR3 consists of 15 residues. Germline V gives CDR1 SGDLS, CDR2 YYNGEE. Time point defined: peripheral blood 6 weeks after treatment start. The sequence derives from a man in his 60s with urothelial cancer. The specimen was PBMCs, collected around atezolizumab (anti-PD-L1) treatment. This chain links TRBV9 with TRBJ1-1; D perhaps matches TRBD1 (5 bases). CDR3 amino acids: CASSVGHLPDTEAFF. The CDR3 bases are TGTGCCAGCAGCGTTGGACACCTTCCGGACACTGAAGCTTTCTTT.